Presented here are 5 T cell receptor beta chains from one specimen sequenced in a study of shared clonotypes between healthy human individuals. TCRdb's copy holds only in-frame clones and misses some; the assay was immunoSEQ multiplex PCR. This sample yields nearly 500,000 clones, of which around 78% are seen a single time; 10% to 15% belongs to the top ten. Sequenced material: PBMCs. These receptors all stem from a middle-aged woman in good health. Some clones in this sample may be carry-over from other donors' samples.

The chain combines TRBV19 with TRBJ2-1; D might be TRBD2 (5 bases). This CDR3 comprises 14 residues. CDR1 is LNHDA, CDR2 SQIVND, per germline (reference sequence). V was trimmed by 3 bases and J by 8 bases, leaving 14 bases between them. The CDR3 coding sequence is TGTGCCAGTAGTATCGGGGAAACGGCGGATGAGCAGTTCTTC. This codes for CASSIGETADEQFF.

This clone was seen more than once but under ten times. The chain couples TRBV7-9 to TRBJ2-1, with a tentative D call TRBD1 (6 bases). V was trimmed by 5 bases and J by 4 bases, leaving 9 bases between them. This CDR3 region has 13 residues. Looked up from germline, CDR1 is SEHNR and CDR2 is FQNEAQ (reference sequence). The CDR3, as DNA: TGTGCCAGCAGCCACAGGGATTACAATGAGCAGTTCTTC. It yields the protein CASSHRDYNEQFF.

The CDR3 loop reads CASSIARSTDTQYF. The CDR3, as DNA: TGTGCCAGTAGTATAGCCAGATCCACAGATACGCAGTATTTT. The chain employs TRBV19 and TRBJ2-3; D uncertain. This CDR3 region has 14 residues. V lost 1 base and J 2 bases, leaving 7 bases between the germline ends. Germline CDR1 LNHDA, CDR2 SQIVND (reference sequence). Using reference TRBV19 and TRBJ2-3 for the parts outside the CDR3, the full variable domain is DGGITQSPKYLFRKEGQNVTLSCEQNLNHDAMYWYRQDPGQGLRLIYYSQIVNDFQKGDIAEGYSVSREKKESFPLTVTSAQKNPTAFYLCASSIARSTDTQYFGPGTRLTVL.

The chain uses TRBV7-9 and TRBJ1-2, with D maybe TRBD1 (5 bases). Germline values: CDR1 SEHNR, CDR2 FQNEAQ (reference sequence). V lost 5 bases, J lost 2 bases, and 9 bases lay in between. The CDR3 contains 13 residues. In nucleotides, the CDR3 is TGTGCCAGCAGCCGTAGACAGAACTATGGCTACACCTTC. Protein: CASSRRQNYGYTF.

This chain links TRBV14 with TRBJ1-2; D gene uncertain. The CDR3 totals 12 residues. Germline V gene sequence: CDR1 SGHDN, CDR2 FVKESK. V was pared by 5 bases and J by 8 bases, with 12 bases between. The CDR3 DNA reads as TGTGCCAGCAGCGAGGGAATCCGGGGCTACACCTTC. This codes for CASSEGIRGYTF. Complete variable domain (other parts from reference TRBV14 and TRBJ1-2): EAGVTQFPSHSVIEKGQTVTLRCDPISGHDNLYWYRRVMGKEIKFLLHFVKESKQDESGMPNNRFLAERTGGTYSTLKVQPAELEDSGVYFCASSEGIRGYTFGSGTRLTVV.